This T cell receptor (beta chain) is drawn from a study of control samples from healthy donors and cancer patients. The method was immunoSEQ multiplex PCR; TCRdb's version includes in-frame clones alone and lacks a portion of them. The table lists about 120,000 clones, roughly nine tenths of them singletons. There are 20 residues in the CDR3. Germline V lookup: CDR1 WNHNN, CDR2 SYGVQD (reference sequence). Trimming removed 7 bases from V and 0 bases from J, with 28 bases in between. The receptor comes from a man aged 50 to 59 in good health. The chain carries TRBV10-1 and TRBJ1-5; tentative D call: TRBD1 (5 bases). The sample consisted of blood. The CDR3 DNA is TGCGCCAGCAACCCTCAACTGGGGGACCCCGCTATCTATAGCAATCAGCCCCAGCATTTT. It is translated as CASNPQLGDPAIYSNQPQHF.